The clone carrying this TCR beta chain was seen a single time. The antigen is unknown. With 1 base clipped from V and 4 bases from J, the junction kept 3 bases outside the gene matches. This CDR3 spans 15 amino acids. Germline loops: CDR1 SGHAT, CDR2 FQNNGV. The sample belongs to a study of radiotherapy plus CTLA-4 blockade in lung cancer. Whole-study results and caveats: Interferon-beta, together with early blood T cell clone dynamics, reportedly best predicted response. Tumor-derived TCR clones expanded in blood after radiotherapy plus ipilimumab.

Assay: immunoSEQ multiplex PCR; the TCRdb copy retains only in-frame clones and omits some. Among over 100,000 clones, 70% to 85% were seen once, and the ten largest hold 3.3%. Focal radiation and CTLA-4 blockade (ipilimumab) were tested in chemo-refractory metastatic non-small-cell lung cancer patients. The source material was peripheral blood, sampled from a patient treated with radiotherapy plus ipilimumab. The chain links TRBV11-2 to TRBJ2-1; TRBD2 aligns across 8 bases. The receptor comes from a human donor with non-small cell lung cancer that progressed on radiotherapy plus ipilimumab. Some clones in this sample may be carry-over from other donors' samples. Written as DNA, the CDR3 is TGTGCCAGCAGCTTAGGTACTAGCGGATACAATGAGCAGTTCTTC. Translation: CASSLGTSGYNEQFF.